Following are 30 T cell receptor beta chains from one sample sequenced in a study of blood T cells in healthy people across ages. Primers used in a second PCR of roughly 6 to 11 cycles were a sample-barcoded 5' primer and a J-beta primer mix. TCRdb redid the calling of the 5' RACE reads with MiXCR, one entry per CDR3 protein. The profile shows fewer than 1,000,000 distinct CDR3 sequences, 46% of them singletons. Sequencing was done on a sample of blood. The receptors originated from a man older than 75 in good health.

The CDR3, as DNA: TGTGCCATCACCGGCCAAGGAACCGCCGCAGATACGCAGTATTTT. It yields the protein CAITGQGTAADTQYF. This chain links TRBV10-3 with TRBJ2-3; D is unresolved. This CDR3 comprises 15 residues. CDR1 and CDR2 from the germline V gene are ENHRY and SYGVKD. Trimming cost V 7 bases and J 4 bases, with 18 bases left between them.

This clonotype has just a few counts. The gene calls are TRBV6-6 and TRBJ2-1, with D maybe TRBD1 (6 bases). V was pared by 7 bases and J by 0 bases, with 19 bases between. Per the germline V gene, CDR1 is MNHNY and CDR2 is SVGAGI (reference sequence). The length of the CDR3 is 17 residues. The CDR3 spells CASTKGVHVSSYNEQFF. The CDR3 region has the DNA TGTGCCAGCACCAAGGGGGTCCACGTGAGCTCCTACAATGAGCAGTTCTTC.

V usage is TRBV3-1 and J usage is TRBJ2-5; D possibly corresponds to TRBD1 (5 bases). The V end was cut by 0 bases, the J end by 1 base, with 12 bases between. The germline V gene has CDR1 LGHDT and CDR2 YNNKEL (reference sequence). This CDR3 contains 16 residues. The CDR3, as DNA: TGTGCCAGCAGCCAAGATTTTGCCAGGGTCCAAGAGACCCAGTACTTC. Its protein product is CASSQDFARVQETQYF.

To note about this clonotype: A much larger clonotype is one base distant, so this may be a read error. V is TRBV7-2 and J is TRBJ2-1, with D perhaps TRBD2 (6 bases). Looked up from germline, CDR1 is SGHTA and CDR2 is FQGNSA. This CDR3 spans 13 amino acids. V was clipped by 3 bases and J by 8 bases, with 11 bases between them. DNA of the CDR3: TGTGCCAGCAGCTTGAACGGGGAGGATGAGCAGTTCTTC. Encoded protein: CASSLNGEDEQFF.

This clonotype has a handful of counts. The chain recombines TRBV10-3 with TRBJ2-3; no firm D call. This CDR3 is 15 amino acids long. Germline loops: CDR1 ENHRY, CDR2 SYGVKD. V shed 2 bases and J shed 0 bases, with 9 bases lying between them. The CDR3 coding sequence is TGTGCCATCAGTGAGGAGGCGGACAGCACAGATACGCAGTATTTT. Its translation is CAISEEADSTDTQYF.

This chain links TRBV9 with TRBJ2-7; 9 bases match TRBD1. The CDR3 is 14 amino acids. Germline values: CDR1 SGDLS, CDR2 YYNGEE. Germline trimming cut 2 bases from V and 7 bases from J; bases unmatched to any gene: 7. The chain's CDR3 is CASSVRDRDGEQYF. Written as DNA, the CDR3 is TGTGCCAGCAGCGTCCGGGACAGGGATGGGGAGCAGTACTTC.

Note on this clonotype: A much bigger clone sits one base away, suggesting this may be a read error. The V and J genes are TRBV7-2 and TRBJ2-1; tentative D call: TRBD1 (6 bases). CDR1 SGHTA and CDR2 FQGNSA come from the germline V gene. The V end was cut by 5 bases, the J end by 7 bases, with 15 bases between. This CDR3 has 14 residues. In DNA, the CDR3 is TGTGCCAGCAGCGTACGCCAGGGGATGAATGAGCAGTTCTTC. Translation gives CASSVRQGMNEQFF.

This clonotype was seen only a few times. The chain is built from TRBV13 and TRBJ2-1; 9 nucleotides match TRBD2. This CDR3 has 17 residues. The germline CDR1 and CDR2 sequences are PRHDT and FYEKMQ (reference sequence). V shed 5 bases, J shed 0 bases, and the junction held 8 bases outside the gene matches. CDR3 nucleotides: TGTGCCAGCAGCACAACAACTAGCGGGCGCTCCTACAATGAGCAGTTCTTC. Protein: CASSTTTSGRSYNEQFF.

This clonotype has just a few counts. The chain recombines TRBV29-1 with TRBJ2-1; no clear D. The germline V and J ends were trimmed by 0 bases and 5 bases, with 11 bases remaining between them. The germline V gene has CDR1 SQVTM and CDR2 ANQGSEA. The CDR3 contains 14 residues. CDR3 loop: CSVEDPLYNNEQFF. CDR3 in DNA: TGCAGCGTTGAAGATCCGTTGTACAACAATGAGCAGTTCTTC.

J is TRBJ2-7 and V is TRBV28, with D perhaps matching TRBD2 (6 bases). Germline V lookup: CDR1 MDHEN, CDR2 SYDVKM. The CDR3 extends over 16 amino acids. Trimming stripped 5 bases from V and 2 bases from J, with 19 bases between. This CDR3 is CASSLSQAGVAYEQYF. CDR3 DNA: TGTGCCAGCAGTCTTTCGCAAGCGGGCGTTGCCTACGAGCAGTACTTC.

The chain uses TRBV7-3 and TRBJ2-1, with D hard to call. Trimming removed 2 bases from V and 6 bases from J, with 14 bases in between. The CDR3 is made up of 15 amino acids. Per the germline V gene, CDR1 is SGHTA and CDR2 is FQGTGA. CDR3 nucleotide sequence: TGTGCCAGCAGCTTACAGTATACGCGAGGCAATGAGCAGTTCTTC. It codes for CASSLQYTRGNEQFF.

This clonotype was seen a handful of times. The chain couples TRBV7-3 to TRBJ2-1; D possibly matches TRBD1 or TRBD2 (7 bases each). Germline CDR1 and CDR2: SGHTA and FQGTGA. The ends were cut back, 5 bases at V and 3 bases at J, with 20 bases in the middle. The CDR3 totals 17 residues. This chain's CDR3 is CASSPEGASGYYNEQFF. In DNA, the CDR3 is TGTGCCAGCAGCCCCGAGGGGGCTAGCGGTTACTACAATGAGCAGTTCTTC.

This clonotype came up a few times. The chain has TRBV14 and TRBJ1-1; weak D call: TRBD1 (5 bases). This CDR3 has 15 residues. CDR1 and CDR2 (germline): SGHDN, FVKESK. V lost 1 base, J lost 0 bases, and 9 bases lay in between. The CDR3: CASSQARGLNTEAFF. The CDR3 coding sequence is TGTGCCAGCAGCCAAGCGAGGGGACTGAACACTGAAGCTTTCTTT.

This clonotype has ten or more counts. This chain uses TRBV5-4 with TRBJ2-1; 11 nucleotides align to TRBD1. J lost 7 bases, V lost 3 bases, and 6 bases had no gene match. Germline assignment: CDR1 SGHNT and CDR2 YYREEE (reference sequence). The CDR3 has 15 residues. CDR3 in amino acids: CASSSRDRGRNEQFF. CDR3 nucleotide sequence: TGTGCCAGCAGCTCCCGGGACAGGGGGAGGAATGAGCAGTTCTTC. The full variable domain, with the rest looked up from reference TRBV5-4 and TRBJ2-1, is ETGVTQSPTHLIKTRGQQVTLRCSSQSGHNTVSWYQQALGQGPQFIFQYYREEENGRGNFPPRFSGLQFPNYSSELNVNALELDDSALYLCASSSRDRGRNEQFFGPGTRLTVL.

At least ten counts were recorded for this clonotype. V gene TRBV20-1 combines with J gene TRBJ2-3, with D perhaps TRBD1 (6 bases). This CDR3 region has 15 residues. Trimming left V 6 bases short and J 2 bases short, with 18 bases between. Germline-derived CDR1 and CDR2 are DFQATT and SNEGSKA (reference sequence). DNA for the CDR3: TGCAGTGCAGAGAAGGACAGAATCCCCACAGATACGCAGTATTTT. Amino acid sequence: CSAEKDRIPTDTQYF.

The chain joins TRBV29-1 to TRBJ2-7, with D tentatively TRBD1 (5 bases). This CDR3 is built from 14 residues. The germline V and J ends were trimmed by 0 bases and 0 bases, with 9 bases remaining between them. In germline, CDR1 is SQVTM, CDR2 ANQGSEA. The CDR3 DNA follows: TGCAGCGTTGAAGATCAGGGTAACTCCTACGAGCAGTACTTC. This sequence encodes CSVEDQGNSYEQYF.

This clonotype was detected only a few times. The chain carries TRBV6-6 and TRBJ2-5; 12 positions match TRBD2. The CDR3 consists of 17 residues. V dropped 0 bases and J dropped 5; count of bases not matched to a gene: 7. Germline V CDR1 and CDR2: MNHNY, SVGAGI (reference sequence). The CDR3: CASSYSGTSGLGETQYF. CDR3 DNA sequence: TGTGCCAGCAGTTACTCGGGGACTAGCGGGTTGGGGGAGACCCAGTACTTC.

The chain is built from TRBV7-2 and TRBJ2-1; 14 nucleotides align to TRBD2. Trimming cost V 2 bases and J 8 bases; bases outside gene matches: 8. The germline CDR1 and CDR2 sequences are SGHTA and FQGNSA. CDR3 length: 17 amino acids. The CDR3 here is CASSLPGLAGAVDEQFF. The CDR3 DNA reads TGTGCCAGCAGCTTACCGGGACTAGCGGGAGCGGTCGATGAGCAGTTCTTC.

CDR3 DNA sequence: TGTGCCAGCAGCCAATCCCCTGGGGTAGCGGGGAAGACCCAGTACTTC. Protein sequence: CASSQSPGVAGKTQYF. This chain connects TRBV3-1 to TRBJ2-7, with 8 bases aligning to TRBD2. The J call may be wrong; the DNA end is better matched by TRBJ2-5. The CDR3 is made up of 16 amino acids. Germline values: CDR1 LGHDT, CDR2 YNNKEL (reference sequence).

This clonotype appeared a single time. The CDR3 region is CASSPLQGEYNEQFF. The CDR3 bases are TGTGCCAGCAGTCCGTTACAGGGGGAATACAATGAGCAGTTCTTC. This chain joins TRBV6-5 and TRBJ2-1, with TRBD1 identical over 8 bases. Unmatched junction bases numbered 7, after V lost 5 bases and J lost 4 bases. CDR3 size: 15 residues. CDR1 is MNHEY, CDR2 SVGAGI, per germline.

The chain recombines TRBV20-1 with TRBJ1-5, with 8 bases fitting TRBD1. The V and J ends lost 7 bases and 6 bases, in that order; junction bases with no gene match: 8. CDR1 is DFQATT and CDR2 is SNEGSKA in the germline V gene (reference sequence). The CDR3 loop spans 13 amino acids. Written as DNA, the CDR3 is TGCAGTGGTAACAGGGGGGGGAGTCAGCCCCAGCATTTT. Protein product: CSGNRGGSQPQHF.

CDR3 nucleotides: TGCGCCAGCAGCCAAGATTCTTCGTGGGCTGGCTACACCTTC. It translates to CASSQDSSWAGYTF. This chain joins TRBV4-1 and TRBJ1-2; D call uncertain. The germline CDR1 and CDR2 sequences are MGHRA and YSYEKL. CDR3 length: 14 residues. V lost 0 bases to trimming and J lost 7 bases, with 12 bases between them.

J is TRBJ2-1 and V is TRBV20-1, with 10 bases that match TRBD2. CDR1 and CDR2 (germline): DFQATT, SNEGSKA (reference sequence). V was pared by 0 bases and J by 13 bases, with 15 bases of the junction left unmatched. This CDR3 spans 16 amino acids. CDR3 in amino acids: CSARERTSGYQETQFF. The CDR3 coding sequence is TGCAGTGCTAGAGAAAGGACTAGCGGATATCAAGAGACCCAGTTCTTC.

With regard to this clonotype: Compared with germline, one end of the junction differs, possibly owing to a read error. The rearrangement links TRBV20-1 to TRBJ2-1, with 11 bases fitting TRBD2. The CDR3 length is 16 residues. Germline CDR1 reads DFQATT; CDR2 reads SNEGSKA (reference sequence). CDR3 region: CSASGLTSGSGNERFF. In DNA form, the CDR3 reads TGCAGTGCTAGCGGACTAACTAGCGGGAGTGGAAATGAGCGGTTCTTC.

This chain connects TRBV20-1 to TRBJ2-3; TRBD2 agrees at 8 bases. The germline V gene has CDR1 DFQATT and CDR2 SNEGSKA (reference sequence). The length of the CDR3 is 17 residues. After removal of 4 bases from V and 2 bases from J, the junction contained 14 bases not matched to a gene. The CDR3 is CSAIWAGGPPFTDTQYF. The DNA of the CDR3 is TGCAGTGCTATATGGGCGGGGGGCCCCCCCTTCACAGATACGCAGTATTTT.

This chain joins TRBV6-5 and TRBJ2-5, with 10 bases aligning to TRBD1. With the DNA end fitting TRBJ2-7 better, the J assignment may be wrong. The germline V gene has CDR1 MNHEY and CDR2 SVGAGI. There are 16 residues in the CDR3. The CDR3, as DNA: TGTGCCAGCAGTTACGGACGTTGGGACAGGGGAAACGAGCAGTACTTC. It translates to CASSYGRWDRGNEQYF.

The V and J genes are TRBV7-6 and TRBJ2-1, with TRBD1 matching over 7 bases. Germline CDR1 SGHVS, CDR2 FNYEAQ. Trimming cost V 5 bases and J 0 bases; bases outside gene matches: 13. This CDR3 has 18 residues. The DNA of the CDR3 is TGTGCCAGCAGCCTAGGGGTTGGCAGGGGGAGCTCCTACAATGAGCAGTTCTTC. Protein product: CASSLGVGRGSSYNEQFF.

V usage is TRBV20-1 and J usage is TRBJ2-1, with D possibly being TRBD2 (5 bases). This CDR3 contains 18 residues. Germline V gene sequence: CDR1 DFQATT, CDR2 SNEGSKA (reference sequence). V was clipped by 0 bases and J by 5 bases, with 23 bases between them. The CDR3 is CSARDSGFTHSENNEQFF. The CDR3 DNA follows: TGCAGTGCTAGAGATTCGGGGTTTACCCATAGCGAAAACAATGAGCAGTTCTTC.

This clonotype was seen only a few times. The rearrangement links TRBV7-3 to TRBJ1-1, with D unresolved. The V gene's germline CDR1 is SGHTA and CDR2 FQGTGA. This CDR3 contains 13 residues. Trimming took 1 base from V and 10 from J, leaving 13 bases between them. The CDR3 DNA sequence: TGTGCCAGCAGCTTAAGAAGTGGAGATGTAGCTTTCTTT. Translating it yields CASSLRSGDVAFF.

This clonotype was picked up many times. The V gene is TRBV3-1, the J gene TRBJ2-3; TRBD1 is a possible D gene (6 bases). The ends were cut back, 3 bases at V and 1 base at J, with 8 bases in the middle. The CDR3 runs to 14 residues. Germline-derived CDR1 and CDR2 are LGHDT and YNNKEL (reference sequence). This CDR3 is CASSHGQRTDTQYF. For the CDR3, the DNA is TGTGCCAGCAGCCATGGACAGCGCACAGATACGCAGTATTTT.